This paragraph covers one TCR beta chain sequence. The sample is drawn from a study of immune characterization of retroperitoneal liposarcoma. TCRdb reanalysed the PCR reads using MiXCR and keeps one entry per CDR3 protein. This sample has about 3,000 distinct CDR3 sequences; under 55% occur once, and the top ten carry more than 50%. The CDR3 length is 14 residues. The V gene end was trimmed by 6 bases and the J gene end by 6 bases; junction bases not matched to a gene: 9. Germline CDR1 is MNHNS and CDR2 is SASEGT. The origin of this receptor is a male donor with retroperitoneal liposarcoma. The V gene is TRBV6-1, the J gene TRBJ2-3; 7 nucleotides align to TRBD1. Input material: tumor tissue. CDR3 residues: CASRSQGMSDTQYF. The CDR3 DNA sequence: TGTGCCAGCAGGTCACAGGGGATGTCCGATACGCAGTATTTT.